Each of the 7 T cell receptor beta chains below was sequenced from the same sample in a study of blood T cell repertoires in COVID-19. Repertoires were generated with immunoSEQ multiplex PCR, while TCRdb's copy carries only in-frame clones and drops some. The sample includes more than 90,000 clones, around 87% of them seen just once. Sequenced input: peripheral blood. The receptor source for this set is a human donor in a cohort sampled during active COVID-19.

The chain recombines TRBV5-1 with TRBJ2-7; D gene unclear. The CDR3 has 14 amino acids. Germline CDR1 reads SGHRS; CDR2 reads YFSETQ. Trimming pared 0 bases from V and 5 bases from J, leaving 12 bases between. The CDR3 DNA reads TGCGCCAGCAGCTTGGCCGTCCGACGGGACGAGCAGTACTTC. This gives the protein CASSLAVRRDEQYF. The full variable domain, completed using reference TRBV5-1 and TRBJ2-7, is KAGVTQTPRYLIKTRGQQVTLSCSPISGHRSVSWYQQTPGQGLQFLFEYFSETQRNKGNFPGRFSGRQFSNSRSEMNVSTLELGDSALYLCASSLAVRRDEQYFGPGTRLTVT.

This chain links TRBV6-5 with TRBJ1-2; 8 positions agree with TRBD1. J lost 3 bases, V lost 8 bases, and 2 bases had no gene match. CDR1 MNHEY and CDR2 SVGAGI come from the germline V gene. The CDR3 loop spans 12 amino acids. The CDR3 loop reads CASVGQDYGYTF. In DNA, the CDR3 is TGTGCCAGCGTGGGACAGGACTATGGCTACACCTTC.

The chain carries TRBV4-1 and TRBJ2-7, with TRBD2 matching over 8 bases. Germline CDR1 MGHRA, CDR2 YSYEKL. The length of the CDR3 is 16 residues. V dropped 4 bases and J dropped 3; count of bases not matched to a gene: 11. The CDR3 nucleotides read TGCGCCAGCAGCCCCGTAGGGCTAGCGGGTCTCTACGAGCAGTACTTC. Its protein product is CASSPVGLAGLYEQYF.

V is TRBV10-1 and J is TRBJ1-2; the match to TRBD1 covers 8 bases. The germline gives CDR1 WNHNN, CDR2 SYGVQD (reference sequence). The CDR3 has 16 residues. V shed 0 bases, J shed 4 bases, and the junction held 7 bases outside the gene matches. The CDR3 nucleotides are TGCGCCAGCAGTGAGTCGCGGACAGGGCCGGGCTATGGCTACACCTTC. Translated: CASSESRTGPGYGYTF.

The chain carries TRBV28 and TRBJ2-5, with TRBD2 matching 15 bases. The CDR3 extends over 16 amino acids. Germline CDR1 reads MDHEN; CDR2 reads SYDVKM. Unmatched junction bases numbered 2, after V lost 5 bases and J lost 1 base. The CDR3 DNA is TGTGCCAGCAGTGGACTAGCGGGAGGGCCCCAAGAGACCCAGTACTTC. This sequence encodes CASSGLAGGPQETQYF.

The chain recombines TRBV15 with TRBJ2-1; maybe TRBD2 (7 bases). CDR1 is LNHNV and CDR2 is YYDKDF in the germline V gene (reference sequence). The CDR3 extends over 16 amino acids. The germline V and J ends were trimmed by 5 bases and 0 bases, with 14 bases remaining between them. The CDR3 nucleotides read TGTGCCACCAGCGGGGGGGGCTATAGCTCCTACAATGAGCAGTTCTTC. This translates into CATSGGGYSSYNEQFF.

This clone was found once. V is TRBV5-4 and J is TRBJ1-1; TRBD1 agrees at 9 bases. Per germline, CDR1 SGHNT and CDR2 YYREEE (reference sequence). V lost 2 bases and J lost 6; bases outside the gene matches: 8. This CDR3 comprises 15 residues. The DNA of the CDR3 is TGTGCCAGCAGCTTCGACAGGGGGGAAGAGGCTGAAGCTTTCTTT. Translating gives CASSFDRGEEAEAFF. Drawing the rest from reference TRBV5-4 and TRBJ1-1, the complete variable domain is ETGVTQSPTHLIKTRGQQVTLRCSSQSGHNTVSWYQQALGQGPQFIFQYYREEENGRGNFPPRFSGLQFPNYSSELNVNALELDDSALYLCASSFDRGEEAEAFFGQGTRLTVV.